These T cell receptor beta chains were read from a single sample in a study of post-analysis software for immune sequencing data. TCRdb re-derived calls from the PCR reads in MiXCR, one entry per CDR3 protein. The sample lists roughly 800,000 distinct CDR3 sequences, 30% occurring once. Sequenced material: blood. Source of these receptors: a girl under 18 with multiple sclerosis. Each CDR3 is given with its conserved first and last residue. The D gene is left open where the match is weak. Some rows mark clone size as missing; the rest say once, few, many or name a class of expanded clone.

D: .
V: TRBV6-6
J: TRBJ2-3
size: .
DNA: TGTGCCAGCAGCCTCCGGGACGGAAGCACGAATACGCAGTATTTT
CDR3: CASSLRDGSTNTQYF

D: TRBD2
V: TRBV7-2
J: TRBJ2-7
size: .
DNA: TGTGCCAGCAGCTTAGCGCGAGCGGGAGTAGGTAATGAGCAGTACTTC
CDR3: CASSLARAGVGNEQYF

D: TRBD1
V: TRBV20-1
J: TRBJ2-1
size: few
DNA: TGCAGTGCTATACCCGGGACAGCAAGATACAATGAGCAGTTCTTC
CDR3: CSAIPGTARYNEQFF

D: TRBD2
V: TRBV7-2
J: TRBJ2-3
size: .
DNA: TGTGCCAGCAGCTTAGTGAGCGGGAGAGGGCGGAATACGCAGTATTTT
CDR3: CASSLVSGRGRNTQYF

D: .
V: TRBV2
J: TRBJ2-7
size: many
DNA: TGTGCCACTACGGGCCAAGCCTACGAGCAGTACTTC
CDR3: CATTGQAYEQYF

D: TRBD2
V: TRBV28
J: TRBJ2-5
size: .
DNA: TGTGCCAGCAGTTTCAGCGGGAGGGTAAAGACCCAGTACTTC
CDR3: CASSFSGRVKTQYF

D: TRBD1
V: TRBV6-5
J: TRBJ2-5
size: few
DNA: TGTGCCAGCAGTTACTATCGGACAGGGGTTCAAGAGACCCAGTACTTC
CDR3: CASSYYRTGVQETQYF

D: .
V: TRBV3-1
J: TRBJ1-1
size: .
DNA: TGTGCCAGCAGGGACGAAGCGGACAGGAACACTGAAGCTTTCTTT
CDR3: CASRDEADRNTEAFF

D: .
V: TRBV20-1
J: TRBJ2-2
size: .
DNA: TGCAGTGCTAGCCCACTAGCAAGGTCTTGGGAGGTCGGGGAGCTGTTTTTT
CDR3: CSASPLARSWEVGELFF

D: .
V: TRBV5-1
J: TRBJ2-7
size: .
DNA: TGCGCCAGCAGCTTGGCCTCCCCAATAAACGAGCAGTACTTC
CDR3: CASSLASPINEQYF

D: TRBD2
V: TRBV7-2
J: TRBJ2-1
size: many
DNA: TGTGCCAGCAGCTTAACGCCTACTAGCGGGCAGTTCTTC
CDR3: CASSLTPTSGQFF